This is a list of T cell receptor beta chains from one sample in a study of beta chain features in type 1 diabetes. The table came from immunoSEQ multiplex PCR; TCRdb's copy has only in-frame clones and leaves some out. The sample carries approximately 58,000 clones, about 60% recorded once. Sequenced input: stem cell memory CD4+ T cells from blood. These receptors came from a woman aged 25 to 39 with type 1 diabetes. CDR3s include the opening cysteine and the closing phenylalanine or tryptophan. The D gene is left open where the match is weak. Clone size appears in some rows only: once, few, many, or a class for an expanded clone.

v_call	cdr3_length	j_call	d_call	clone_size	cdr3_aa	cdr3_nt
TRBV28	18	TRBJ1-5	TRBD1	-	CASSSNTHRTGTFQPQHF	TGTGCCAGCAGTTCCAATACCCATCGGACAGGGACTTTCCAGCCCCAGCATTTT
TRBV5-1	12	TRBJ1-1	-	-	CASSPGSTEAFF	TGCGCCAGCAGCCCGGGGAGCACTGAAGCTTTCTTT
TRBV19	15	TRBJ2-3	TRBD1	-	CASSRGQGATDTQYF	TGTGCCAGTAGTCGAGGACAGGGGGCCACAGATACGCAGTATTTT
TRBV7-8	14	TRBJ2-7	-	-	CASSVSGIPYEQYF	TGTGCCAGCAGCGTTAGCGGAATTCCCTACGAGCAGTACTTC
TRBV5-1	17	TRBJ2-6	-	-	CASSLTSTDLWANVLTF	TGCGCCAGCAGCTTGACGTCCACAGATCTCTGGGCCAACGTCCTGACTTTC
TRBV6-6	14	TRBJ1-2	-	-	CAVSGESGNYGYTF	TGTGCCGTCTCAGGGGAATCGGGGAACTATGGCTACACCTTC
TRBV6-5	15	TRBJ2-7	TRBD2	-	CASSPTSGRAYEQYF	TGTGCCAGCAGCCCCACTAGCGGGAGGGCCTACGAGCAGTACTTC
TRBV14	13	TRBJ2-5	TRBD1	few	CASKTGGGETQYF	TGTGCCAGCAAAACAGGGGGAGGAGAGACCCAGTACTTC
TRBV14	17	TRBJ1-1	TRBD1	once	CASSQERVDRGDTEAFF	TGTGCCAGCAGCCAAGAGAGGGTGGACAGGGGTGACACTGAAGCTTTCTTT
TRBV7-2	15	TRBJ1-2	-	-	CASSLRDTSTIGYTF	TGTGCCAGCAGCTTACGGGACACAAGTACTATTGGCTACACCTTC
TRBV5-1	14	TRBJ2-5	TRBD1	-	CASSLGQGQETQYF	TGCGCCAGCAGCTTAGGACAGGGCCAAGAGACCCAGTACTTC
TRBV30	14	TRBJ2-3	TRBD2	few	CAWEGLAGTDTQYF	TGTGCCTGGGAAGGACTAGCGGGCACAGATACGCAGTATTTT
TRBV29-1	12	TRBJ1-1	-	few	CSVVVSNTEAFF	TGCAGCGTTGTCGTCAGTAACACTGAAGCTTTCTTT
TRBV5-1	16	TRBJ2-1	TRBD2	-	CASSLAGTSRINEQFF	TGCGCCAGCAGCTTGGCCGGGACTAGCCGTATCAATGAGCAGTTCTTC
TRBV11-3	17	TRBJ2-6	TRBD2	-	CASSSSGRSSGANVLTF	TGTGCCAGCAGCTCTAGCGGGAGAAGTTCTGGGGCCAACGTCCTGACTTTC
TRBV7-7	16	TRBJ2-1	TRBD2	-	CASSGTSGSPLNEQFF	TGTGCTAGCAGCGGGACTAGCGGGAGCCCCCTCAATGAGCAGTTCTTC
TRBV28	13	TRBJ2-1	-	-	CASSLGTYNEQFF	TGTGCCAGCAGTCTCGGGACTTACAATGAGCAGTTCTTC
TRBV29-1	12	TRBJ1-1	-	-	CSASAVNTEAFF	TGCAGCGCATCGGCGGTGAACACTGAAGCTTTCTTT
TRBV29-1	11	TRBJ1-4	-	-	CSFSRNEKLFF	TGCAGCTTTTCCCGGAATGAAAAACTGTTTTTT
TRBV29-1	13	TRBJ2-1	-	-	CSVGTIHYNEQFF	TGCAGCGTTGGGACTATCCATTACAATGAGCAGTTCTTC
TRBV28	12	TRBJ1-2	-	-	CASSKSQVGLTF	TGTGCCAGCAGCAAATCACAGGTGGGCCTCACCTTC
TRBV7-9	18	TRBJ2-3	TRBD2	-	CASSLAGTSGIGADTQYF	TGTGCCAGCAGCTTAGCCGGGACTAGCGGGATTGGGGCAGATACGCAGTATTTT
TRBV7-9	14	TRBJ2-1	-	-	CASSLGAKRDEQFF	TGTGCCAGCAGCTTAGGAGCTAAGAGGGATGAGCAGTTCTTC
TRBV4-2	14	TRBJ1-4	-	-	CASSQGTPNEKLFF	TGTGCCAGCAGCCAAGGGACTCCTAATGAAAAACTGTTTTTT
TRBV29-1	12	TRBJ1-2	-	-	CSVERGNYGYTF	TGCAGCGTTGAAAGGGGCAACTATGGCTACACCTTC
TRBV29-1	14	TRBJ1-1	TRBD1	few	CSVAKGAGGTEAFF	TGCAGCGTTGCCAAGGGGGCCGGTGGTACTGAAGCTTTCTTT
TRBV4-1	17	TRBJ2-1	TRBD2	-	CASSQVASGLSYNEQFF	TGCGCCAGCAGCCAAGTAGCTAGCGGGCTTTCCTACAATGAGCAGTTCTTC
TRBV29-1	13	TRBJ2-5	-	-	CSVATGMEETQYF	TGCAGCGTTGCAACAGGGATGGAAGAGACCCAGTACTTC
TRBV28	13	TRBJ1-2	-	-	CASSLSGNYGYTF	TGTGCCAGCAGTTTGAGCGGGAACTATGGCTACACCTTC
TRBV28	15	TRBJ1-1	-	-	CASSLPTGMNTEAFF	TGTGCCAGCAGTTTGCCAACAGGGATGAACACTGAAGCTTTCTTT
TRBV7-9	13	TRBJ1-2	-	-	CASSPPTRHGYTF	TGTGCCAGCAGCCCCCCCACCAGGCATGGCTACACCTTC
TRBV6-6	15	TRBJ2-3	TRBD2	few	CASRKTSGSTDTQYF	TGTGCCAGCAGGAAGACTAGCGGTAGCACAGATACGCAGTATTTT
TRBV23-1	16	TRBJ2-3	-	few	CASSPVLVTSTDTQYF	TGCGCCAGCAGCCCCGTCCTAGTTACTAGCACAGATACGCAGTATTTT
TRBV5-4	17	TRBJ2-3	TRBD2	few	CASGFITTSGTTDTQYF	TGTGCCAGCGGATTTATAACGACTAGCGGGACGACAGATACGCAGTATTTT
TRBV2	14	TRBJ2-1	TRBD2	-	CASSAASGDNEQFF	TGTGCCAGCAGTGCGGCTAGCGGGGACAATGAGCAGTTCTTC
TRBV5-1	17	TRBJ2-5	TRBD2	-	CASSLGASGSSGETQYF	TGCGCCAGCAGCTTGGGAGCTAGCGGGAGTTCCGGCGAGACCCAGTACTTC
TRBV5-4	14	TRBJ2-1	TRBD2	-	CASSLGLADNEQFF	TGTGCCAGCAGCTTGGGGCTAGCGGACAATGAGCAGTTCTTC
TRBV12-5	11	TRBJ2-3	-	-	CASALADTQYF	TGTGCTAGTGCCCTAGCAGATACGCAGTATTTT
TRBV19	15	TRBJ1-1	-	-	CASSARSGMNTEAFF	TGTGCCAGTAGTGCCAGGTCAGGGATGAACACTGAAGCTTTCTTT
TRBV19	13	TRBJ2-3	TRBD2	-	CASRTSGTDTQYF	TGTGCCAGTAGGACTAGCGGCACAGATACGCAGTATTTT
TRBV29-1	13	TRBJ1-2	-	-	CSGSGSPESGYTF	TGCAGCGGATCGGGATCCCCGGAGAGTGGCTACACCTTC
TRBV28	14	TRBJ1-1	TRBD1	-	CASRSGQLNTEAFF	TGTGCCAGCAGGTCGGGACAGTTGAACACTGAAGCTTTCTTT
TRBV5-1	14	TRBJ1-2	-	once	CASSLELDSYGYTF	TGCGCCAGCAGCTTAGAACTGGACAGCTATGGCTACACCTTC
TRBV7-9	18	TRBJ2-5	TRBD2	-	CASSLPLAVMFRGETQYF	TGTGCCAGCAGCTTACCTCTAGCGGTGATGTTCCGAGGGGAGACCCAGTACTTC
TRBV4-1	14	TRBJ1-2	TRBD1	-	CASSHLDRDDGYTF	TGCGCCAGCAGCCACCTGGACAGGGATGATGGCTACACCTTC
TRBV2	14	TRBJ1-2	TRBD1	-	CASSEQGAMDGYTF	TGTGCCAGCAGTGAACAGGGGGCGATGGATGGCTACACCTTC
TRBV7-9	14	TRBJ2-5	TRBD1	-	CASSPGTGKETQYF	TGTGCCAGCAGCCCCGGGACAGGAAAAGAGACCCAGTACTTC
TRBV30	15	TRBJ1-1	-	few	CAWSVEWTTNTEAFF	TGTGCCTGGAGTGTTGAGTGGACAACGAACACTGAAGCTTTCTTT
TRBV18	15	TRBJ1-1	-	-	CASSPYQVLNTEAFF	TGTGCCAGCTCACCGTATCAGGTATTGAACACTGAAGCTTTCTTT
TRBV7-3	17	TRBJ1-3	TRBD1	-	CASSAIPGQGAGNTIYF	TGTGCCAGCAGCGCGATACCGGGACAGGGGGCTGGAAACACCATATATTTT
TRBV30	13	TRBJ2-7	TRBD1	few	CAWGTGGFDEQYF	TGTGCCTGGGGGACAGGGGGCTTCGACGAGCAGTACTTC
TRBV7-3	13	TRBJ2-5	-	-	CASSLGTQETQYF	TGTGCCAGCAGCTTAGGGACACAAGAGACCCAGTACTTC
TRBV19	14	TRBJ1-3	-	-	CASIKGHSGNTIYF	TGTGCCAGTATTAAGGGACACTCTGGAAACACCATATATTTT
TRBV7-9	17	TRBJ1-4	-	-	CASSLLTGGRANEKLFF	TGTGCCAGCAGCTTATTGACCGGGGGTAGAGCCAATGAAAAACTGTTTTTT
TRBV4-1	16	TRBJ2-2	TRBD2	-	CASSQGGGRRTGELFF	TGCGCCAGCAGCCAAGGCGGCGGGAGGCGGACCGGGGAGCTGTTTTTT